The clone carrying this T cell receptor (beta chain) was detected many times. Its antigen remains unidentified. These data originate in a study of T-cell memory formation after mild COVID-19. Overall study: TCR clusters were mostly donor specific.

Overall study results and limits: Contracting CD4+ clones sat mainly in CM and EM; CD8+ in EMRA. A second wave expanding day 15 to 37 was CD4+-biased; contracting clones were balanced.

Employing constant-segment primers, 5'RACE generated TCR alpha and TCR beta cDNA libraries bearing sample barcodes and UMIs. TCRdb ran MiXCR on the 5' RACE reads and lists one entry per CDR3 protein. Among more than 250,000 distinct CDR3 sequences listed, roughly 16% were seen once. V was shortened by 1 base and J by 14 bases, with 6 bases between the two germline ends. In germline, CDR1 is MGHDK, CDR2 SYGVNS. CDR3 size: 11 residues. The rearrangement links TRBV25-1 to TRBJ1-6; D gene unclear. Sequencing was carried out using PBMCs or a T cell subset sorted from them (not recorded which). The sequence was obtained from a man between 18 and 35 years old who had mild COVID-19 (a few samples of this study predate the infection). Cell type and time point are not known. CDR3 protein: CASSESVTLHF. The CDR3 DNA reads TGTGCCAGCAGTGAATCCGTCACCCTCCACTTT.